One T cell receptor (beta chain) is described in this entry. The antigen remains undetermined. These data are taken from a study of cytotoxic CD8 clonotypes in ibrutinib-treated CLL. Notes on the study in general: The clonality rise at ibrutinib response reflected private clonotype expansion.

V was cut by 5 bases and J by 7 bases, with 9 bases left in between. CDR1 is DFQATT and CDR2 is SNEGSKA in the germline V gene (reference sequence). The CDR3 is made up of 11 amino acids. The protocol was immunoSEQ multiplex PCR, while the TCRdb copy is restricted to in-frame clones and leaves out a portion. The sample has some 200,000 clones, more than 75% seen once. The receptor's source is a human donor with chronic lymphocytic leukemia. The rearrangement joins TRBV20-1 to TRBJ2-1; D might be TRBD2 (5 bases). Sequencing was performed on PBMCs, taken after 12 months of ibrutinib treatment. Here the CDR3 DNA reads TGCAGTGCTTGGGGAGTTAATGAGCAGTTCTTC. This gives the protein CSAWGVNEQFF.